Given below is one T cell receptor beta chain in context. The antigen remains undetermined. This sample is drawn from a study of Graves' ophthalmopathy and Graves' hyperthyroidism. The authors amplified TCR beta CDR3 regions, and they did so from RNA transcripts for repertoire sequencing. First-round RT-PCR employed HTBI primers, with a second-round multiplex PCR after it. TCRdb reprocessed the multiplex PCR reads with MiXCR, giving one entry per CDR3 protein. This repertoire shows roughly 500,000 distinct CDR3 sequences, around 15% found once; its top ten account for about 9.4%. The CDR3 has 15 residues. Germline assignment: CDR1 SGHTA and CDR2 FQGNSA. V shed 1 base and J shed 0 bases, with 10 bases lying between them. General study findings and limits: Prediction of ophthalmopathy progression reached about 65% sensitivity and 72% to 75% specificity. Ophthalmopathy and stable hyperthyroidism were discriminated by a 13-signature model, with roughly 90% sensitivity and under 84% specificity. Also, most clonotypes expanded in the thyroid above 0.001 frequency appeared in blood.

This chain uses TRBV7-2 with TRBJ2-7; D is uncertain. This clonotype originated in a woman in her 30s with Graves' ophthalmopathy. Sequences were obtained from blood. The CDR3 protein is CASSLGVPNSYEQYF. In DNA form, the CDR3 reads TGTGCCAGCAGCTTAGGGGTTCCCAACTCCTACGAGCAGTACTTC. Complete variable domain (other parts from reference TRBV7-2 and TRBJ2-7): GAGVSQSPSNKVTEKGKDVELRCDPISGHTALYWYRQSLGQGLEFLIYFQGNSAPDKSGLPSDRFSAERTGGSVSTLTIQRTQQEDSAVYLCASSLGVPNSYEQYFGPGTRLTVT.